The 18 T cell receptor beta chains listed next were all sequenced from one sample in a study of T cell responses to AZD1222 COVID-19 vaccine (dated by TCRdb to the early 2020s). The sample's time point label is to be understood as: about 28 days (+/-7) after the second vaccine dose. The library was obtained by the immunoSEQ multiplex PCR assay. TCRdb took this table from immuneACCESS and kept in-frame rearrangements with V and J called. Such tables lack part of the clones; where checked against another copy, unresolved V genes explain under half of the gap, and the rest is unexplained. The sample table records 150,000 to 200,000 clones; 92% of these occur just once. The ten most abundant clones make up 1.9% of the sample. This sample comprised peripheral blood, obtained 28 days after the second AZD1222 dose. These receptors were obtained from an adult who received the AZD1222 COVID-19 vaccine.

V usage is TRBV6-1 and J usage is TRBJ1-2; D is perhaps TRBD1 (6 bases). The CDR3 contains 13 residues. V shed 3 bases and J shed 7 bases, with 12 bases lying between them. Germline V gene data show CDR1 as MNHNS and CDR2 as SASEGT. The CDR3 DNA follows: TGTGCCAGCAGTGACGGACAGAGAATTGGCTACACCTTC. Amino acids: CASSDGQRIGYTF.

The CDR3 nucleotides are TGCGCCAGCAGCTACACCGGGACAGGGTTAAATGAGCAGTTCTTC. Amino acid sequence: CASSYTGTGLNEQFF. The gene calls are TRBV5-1 and TRBJ2-1; 9 bases fit TRBD1. The CDR3 has 15 residues. With 3 bases clipped from V and 7 bases from J, the junction kept 8 bases outside the gene matches. Per germline, CDR1 SGHRS and CDR2 YFSETQ.

This chain links TRBV5-4 with TRBJ1-2; D perhaps matches TRBD1 (5 bases). The V and J ends lost 5 bases and 2 bases respectively, with 10 bases between them. Germline-derived CDR1 and CDR2 are SGHNT and YYREEE (reference sequence). This CDR3 region has 13 residues. The CDR3 is CASRGVANYGYTF. CDR3 bases: TGTGCCAGCAGGGGGGTCGCCAACTATGGCTACACCTTC.

V and J are TRBV11-3 and TRBJ2-3; D remains ambiguous. Germline V gene data show CDR1 as SGHNT and CDR2 as YENEEA. This CDR3 is 13 amino acids long. V was trimmed by 3 bases and J by 2 bases, leaving 6 bases between them. The DNA of the CDR3 is TGTGCCAGCAGCTTTACCTTCACAGATACGCAGTATTTT. It specifies CASSFTFTDTQYF.

The rearrangement joins TRBV7-6 to TRBJ2-3; the D is unclear. CDR1 is SGHVS and CDR2 is FNYEAQ in the germline V gene. The CDR3 spans 15 residues. The ends were cut back, 5 bases at V and 2 bases at J, with 14 bases in the middle. The CDR3 reads CASSLSPGYTDTQYF. The DNA of the CDR3 is TGTGCCAGCAGCCTCTCGCCGGGTTACACAGATACGCAGTATTTT. The variable domain in full, with the rest retrieved from reference TRBV7-6 and TRBJ2-3, is GAGVSQSPRYKVTKRGQDVALRCDPISGHVSLYWYRQALGQGPEFLTYFNYEAQQDKSGLPNDRFSAERPEGSISTLTIQRTEQRDSAMYRCASSLSPGYTDTQYFGPGTRLTVL.

The chain links TRBV5-1 to TRBJ2-3; 12 nucleotides match TRBD2. Trimming cost V 0 bases and J 5 bases; bases outside gene matches: 7. Germline V gene data show CDR1 as SGHRS and CDR2 as YFSETQ. CDR3 length: 17 residues. CDR3 DNA sequence: TGCGCCAGCAGCTTGGATCTAGCGGGGGGGCAGGTAGATACGCAGTATTTT. It is translated as CASSLDLAGGQVDTQYF.

J is TRBJ2-3 and V is TRBV7-9, with unresolved D. With 5 bases removed from V and 3 bases from J, the gap between germline ends came to 3 bases. Per germline, CDR1 SEHNR and CDR2 FQNEAQ (reference sequence). CDR3 length: 11 amino acids. DNA for the CDR3: TGTGCCAGCAGCCGGACAGATACGCAGTATTTT. Protein: CASSRTDTQYF. The variable domain in full, completed from reference TRBV7-9 and TRBJ2-3, reads DTGVSQNPRHKITKRGQNVTFRCDPISEHNRLYWYRQTLGQGPEFLTYFQNEAQLEKSRLLSDRFSAERPKGSFSTLEIQRTEQGDSAMYLCASSRTDTQYFGPGTRLTVL.

The chain links TRBV11-3 to TRBJ1-1; D not certain. Trimming pared 0 bases from V and 1 base from J, leaving 9 bases between. The V gene's germline CDR1 is SGHNT and CDR2 YENEEA. CDR3 length: 15 residues. The CDR3 here is CASSLEARSNTEAFF. Here the CDR3 DNA reads TGTGCCAGCAGCTTAGAGGCCAGATCGAACACTGAAGCTTTCTTT.

The chain carries TRBV24-1 and TRBJ2-3; D might be TRBD1 (6 bases). Trimming removed 3 bases from V and 3 bases from J, with 12 bases in between. Germline values: CDR1 KGHDR, CDR2 SFDVKD. This CDR3 comprises 15 residues. CDR3 sequence (DNA): TGTGCCACCAGTGATCCGGGACAACCTACAGATACGCAGTATTTT. Translation gives CATSDPGQPTDTQYF.

This sequence joins TRBV6-6 and TRBJ2-3; 8 bases line up with TRBD2. Germline assignment: CDR1 MNHNY and CDR2 SVGAGI (reference sequence). The trim removed 6 bases at V and 1 base at J, leaving 6 bases unmatched. This CDR3 region has 15 residues. CDR3: CASRATSGGTDTQYF. CDR3 in DNA: TGTGCCAGCAGGGCCACTAGCGGTGGCACAGATACGCAGTATTTT.

The chain joins TRBV4-2 to TRBJ2-3, with 9 bases identical to TRBD2. Germline loops: CDR1 LGHNA, CDR2 YNFKEQ. Unmatched junction bases numbered 9, after V lost 0 bases and J lost 2 bases. This CDR3 has 18 residues. Written as DNA, the CDR3 is TGTGCCAGCAGCCAAGATGGTGCGGGAGGGCCGGTCACAGATACGCAGTATTTT. Its translation: CASSQDGAGGPVTDTQYF.

This clone was found once. J is TRBJ2-2 and V is TRBV7-9; the D is unclear. V gave up 9 bases and J gave up 1 base, with 9 bases separating them. There are 13 residues in the CDR3. From germline, CDR1 is SEHNR and CDR2 FQNEAQ (reference sequence). The CDR3 here is CARVEGNTGELFF. The CDR3 nucleotides read TGTGCCAGGGTTGAAGGGAACACCGGGGAGCTGTTTTTT. Filled out from reference TRBV7-9 and TRBJ2-2, the complete variable domain reads DTGVSQNPRHKITKRGQNVTFRCDPISEHNRLYWYRQTLGQGPEFLTYFQNEAQLEKSRLLSDRFSAERPKGSFSTLEIQRTEQGDSAMYLCARVEGNTGELFFGEGSRLTVL.

V is TRBV7-3 and J is TRBJ2-5; TRBD2 aligns across 10 bases. The CDR3 covers 16 residues. J was trimmed by 5 bases and V by 6 bases; bases with no gene match: 12. CDR1 SGHTA and CDR2 FQGTGA come from the germline V gene. The CDR3 loop reads CASRLTPGLASETQYF. DNA of the CDR3: TGTGCCAGCAGACTAACCCCGGGACTAGCGTCCGAGACCCAGTACTTC.

This clone appeared once. Other DNA sequences of this sample code for an identical CDR3. The chain is built from TRBV5-4 and TRBJ1-4; possible D gene TRBD1, 5 bases. Per germline, CDR1 SGHNT and CDR2 YYREEE (reference sequence). Trimming took 1 base from V and 3 from J, leaving 10 bases between them. The CDR3 length is 15 residues. The CDR3 DNA sequence: TGTGCCAGCAGCTTGCAGGGCGCCTCTAATGAAAAACTGTTTTTT. Protein sequence: CASSLQGASNEKLFF. Looking up the rest from reference TRBV5-4 and TRBJ1-4 gives the full variable domain: ETGVTQSPTHLIKTRGQQVTLRCSSQSGHNTVSWYQQALGQGPQFIFQYYREEENGRGNFPPRFSGLQFPNYSSELNVNALELDDSALYLCASSLQGASNEKLFFGSGTQLSVL.

V usage is TRBV19 and J usage is TRBJ2-7; 10 bases fit TRBD1. V shed 6 bases, J shed 3 bases, and the junction held 8 bases outside the gene matches. From germline, CDR1 is LNHDA and CDR2 SQIVND (reference sequence). The CDR3 sequence is 15 residues long. CDR3 residues: CASSLGWTGGYEQYF. Written as DNA, the CDR3 is TGTGCCAGTAGCCTAGGATGGACAGGGGGCTACGAGCAGTACTTC.

The chain carries TRBV27 and TRBJ1-1; D may be TRBD1 (5 bases). The CDR3 loop spans 14 amino acids. Germline CDR1 MNHEY, CDR2 SMNVEV (reference sequence). V was trimmed by 3 bases and J by 4 bases, leaving 12 bases between them. CDR3 in amino acids: CASSFLGGPTEAFF. Here the CDR3 DNA reads TGTGCCAGCAGTTTTTTGGGGGGTCCCACTGAAGCTTTCTTT.

V and J are TRBV7-2 and TRBJ2-3, with TRBD1 identical over 7 bases. The germline CDR1 and CDR2 sequences are SGHTA and FQGNSA. This CDR3 is 15 amino acids long. Trimming took 3 bases from V and 4 from J; bases not matched to a gene: 7. This chain's CDR3 is CASSLTGNSADTQYF. CDR3 DNA sequence: TGTGCCAGCAGCTTGACAGGGAACTCAGCAGATACGCAGTATTTT.

The rearrangement joins TRBV2 to TRBJ2-1, with D maybe TRBD1 (6 bases). The CDR3 length is 13 residues. V lost 8 bases and J lost 8, with 16 bases in between. CDR1 SNHLY and CDR2 FYNNEI come from the germline V gene. CDR3 sequence reads: CASSGDGVDEQFF. The CDR3 nucleotides are TGTGCCAGCTCAGGGGATGGAGTCGATGAGCAGTTCTTC.